This TCR beta chain is drawn from a study of early T cells in non-severe SARS-CoV-2 infection. Study details: Sequenced bulk RNA came from whole blood that was unsorted, and chains were unpaired.

This clonotype was recorded at least ten times. Its antigen is not identified. The V gene's germline CDR1 is SQVTM and CDR2 ANQGSEA. CDR3 length equals 14 residues. V shed 7 bases and J 3 bases; nucleotides not matched to a gene: 9. Findings and caveats of the study: Lookups in VDJdb leaned toward anti-spike CD8 responses and missed private and CD4 specificities.

Each single cDNA molecule received a unique molecular identifier. TCRdb re-analysed the 5' RACE reads in MiXCR, keeping a single row per CDR3 protein. This table holds some 49,000 distinct CDR3 sequences, about 4% found once. Sequencing was performed on whole blood. The genes are TRBV29-1 and TRBJ2-1; the match to TRBD1 covers 7 bases. This TCR derives from an adult who was a healthcare worker with PCR-confirmed SARS-CoV-2 infection or an uninfected control (not recorded which). The DNA for the CDR3 is TGCAGCGCCGACACAGGGGCCAGCTACAATGAGCAGTTCTTC. This sequence encodes CSADTGASYNEQFF.